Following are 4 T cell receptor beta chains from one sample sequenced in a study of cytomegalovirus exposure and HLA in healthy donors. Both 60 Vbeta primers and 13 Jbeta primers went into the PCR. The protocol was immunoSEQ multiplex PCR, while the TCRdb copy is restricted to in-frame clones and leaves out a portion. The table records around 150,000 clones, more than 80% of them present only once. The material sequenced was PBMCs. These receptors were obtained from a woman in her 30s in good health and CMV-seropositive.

This chain's CDR3 is CASRGLAGGTDTQYF. CDR3 DNA sequence: TGTGCCAGCAGGGGCTTAGCGGGGGGCACAGATACGCAGTATTTT. The chain couples TRBV2 to TRBJ2-3, with 9 bases lining up with TRBD2. CDR1 and CDR2 from the germline V gene are SNHLY and FYNNEI. With 6 bases clipped from V and 1 base from J, the junction kept 5 bases outside the gene matches. The CDR3 contains 15 residues.

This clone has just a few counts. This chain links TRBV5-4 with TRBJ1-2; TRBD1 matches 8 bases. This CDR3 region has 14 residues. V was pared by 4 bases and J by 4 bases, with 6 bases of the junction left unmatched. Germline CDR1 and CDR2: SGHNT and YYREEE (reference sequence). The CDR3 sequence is CASSTGGQGYGYTF. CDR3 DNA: TGTGCCAGCAGCACAGGGGGTCAGGGCTATGGCTACACCTTC.

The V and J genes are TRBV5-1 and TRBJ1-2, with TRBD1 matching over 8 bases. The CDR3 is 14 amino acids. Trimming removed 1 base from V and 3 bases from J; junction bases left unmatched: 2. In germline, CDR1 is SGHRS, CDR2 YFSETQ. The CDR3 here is CASSLRTGHYGYTF. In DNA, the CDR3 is TGCGCCAGCAGCTTGAGGACAGGGCACTATGGCTACACCTTC.

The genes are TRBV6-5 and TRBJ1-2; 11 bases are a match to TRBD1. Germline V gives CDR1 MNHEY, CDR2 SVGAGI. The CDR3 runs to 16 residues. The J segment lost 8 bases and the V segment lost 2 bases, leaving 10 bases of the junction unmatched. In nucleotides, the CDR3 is TGTGCCAGCAGTTACATTCGGACAGGGGGCGGGAGGGGCTACACCTTC. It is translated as CASSYIRTGGGRGYTF.